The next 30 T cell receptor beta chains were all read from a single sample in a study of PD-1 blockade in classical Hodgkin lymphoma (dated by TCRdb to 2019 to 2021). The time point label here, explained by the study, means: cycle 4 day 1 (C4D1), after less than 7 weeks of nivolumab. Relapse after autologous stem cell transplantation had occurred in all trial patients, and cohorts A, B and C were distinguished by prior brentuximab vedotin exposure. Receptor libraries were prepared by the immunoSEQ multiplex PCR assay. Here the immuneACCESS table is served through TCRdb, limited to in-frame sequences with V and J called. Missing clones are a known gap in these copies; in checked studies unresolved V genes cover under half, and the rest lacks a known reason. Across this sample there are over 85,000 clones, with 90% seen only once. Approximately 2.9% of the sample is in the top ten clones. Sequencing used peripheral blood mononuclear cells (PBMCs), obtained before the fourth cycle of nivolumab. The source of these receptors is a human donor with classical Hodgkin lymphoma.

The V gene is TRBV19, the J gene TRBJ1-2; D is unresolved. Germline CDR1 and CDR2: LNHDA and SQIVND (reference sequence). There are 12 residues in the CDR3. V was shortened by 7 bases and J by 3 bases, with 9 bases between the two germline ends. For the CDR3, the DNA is TGTGCCAGTACCCGGGAAGACTATGGCTACACCTTC. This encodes CASTREDYGYTF.

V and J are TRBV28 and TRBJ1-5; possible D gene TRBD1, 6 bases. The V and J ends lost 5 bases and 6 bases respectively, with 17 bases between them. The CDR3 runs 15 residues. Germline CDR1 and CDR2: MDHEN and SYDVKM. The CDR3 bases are TGTGCCAGCAGTCCTACCCACAGGGTTCGTCAGCCCCAGCATTTT. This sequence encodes CASSPTHRVRQPQHF.

CDR3 residues: CASSHFRGFRKGVEVVGLENTIYF. Here the CDR3 DNA reads TGCGCCAGCAGTCATTTCCGGGGCTTTCGAAAAGGGGTGGAGGTGGTTGGGCTGGAAAACACCATATATTTT. The chain links TRBV23-1 to TRBJ1-3, with D perhaps TRBD1 (5 bases). TRBV23-1 is placed among ORFs of uncertain function. The V and J ends lost 3 bases and 6 bases respectively, with 42 bases between them. The CDR3 has 24 residues.

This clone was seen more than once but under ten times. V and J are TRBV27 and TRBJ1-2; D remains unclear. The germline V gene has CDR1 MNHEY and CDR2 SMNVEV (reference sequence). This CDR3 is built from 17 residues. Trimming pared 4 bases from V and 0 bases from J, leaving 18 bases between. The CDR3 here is CASSSPLRRVANYGYTF. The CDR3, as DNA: TGTGCCAGCAGTTCCCCCCTAAGGCGGGTAGCTAACTATGGCTACACCTTC.

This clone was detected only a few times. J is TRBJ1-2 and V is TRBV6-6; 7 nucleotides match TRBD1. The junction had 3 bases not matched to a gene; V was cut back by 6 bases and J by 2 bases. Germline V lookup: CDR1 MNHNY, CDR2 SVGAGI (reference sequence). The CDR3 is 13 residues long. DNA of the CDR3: TGTGCCAGCAGCCCGACAGGGAACTATGGCTACACCTTC. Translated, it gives CASSPTGNYGYTF.

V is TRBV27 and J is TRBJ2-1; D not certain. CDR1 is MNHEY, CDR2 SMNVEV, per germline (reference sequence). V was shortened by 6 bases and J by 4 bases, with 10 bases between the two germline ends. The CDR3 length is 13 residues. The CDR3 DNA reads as TGTGCCAGCAGCGATATAAATTACAATGAGCAGTTCTTC. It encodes CASSDINYNEQFF.

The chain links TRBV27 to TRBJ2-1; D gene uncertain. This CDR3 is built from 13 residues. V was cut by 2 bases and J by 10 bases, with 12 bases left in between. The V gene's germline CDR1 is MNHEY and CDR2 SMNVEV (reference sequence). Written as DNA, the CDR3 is TGTGCCAGCAGTTTAGCCCCAGGTGGCGAGCAGTTCTTC. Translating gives CASSLAPGGEQFF.

Here the CDR3 reads CASSIFRRSGGPPEQFF. The DNA of the CDR3 is TGTGCCAGTAGTATATTTAGGCGGAGCGGGGGGCCACCTGAGCAGTTCTTC. This chain connects TRBV19 to TRBJ2-1, with 9 nucleotides matching TRBD2. The CDR3 is 17 residues long. The J segment lost 9 bases and the V segment lost 2 bases, leaving 14 bases of the junction unmatched. Germline lookup yields CDR1 LNHDA and CDR2 SQIVND (reference sequence). The full variable domain, rest sourced from reference TRBV19 and TRBJ2-1, is DGGITQSPKYLFRKEGQNVTLSCEQNLNHDAMYWYRQDPGQGLRLIYYSQIVNDFQKGDIAEGYSVSREKKESFPLTVTSAQKNPTAFYLCASSIFRRSGGPPEQFFGPGTRLTVL.

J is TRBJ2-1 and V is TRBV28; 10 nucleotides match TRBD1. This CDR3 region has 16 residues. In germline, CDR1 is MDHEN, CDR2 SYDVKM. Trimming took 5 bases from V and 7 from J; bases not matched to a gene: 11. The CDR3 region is CASSLTGTGVANEQFF. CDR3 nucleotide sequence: TGTGCCAGCAGTCTGACCGGGACAGGGGTTGCGAATGAGCAGTTCTTC.

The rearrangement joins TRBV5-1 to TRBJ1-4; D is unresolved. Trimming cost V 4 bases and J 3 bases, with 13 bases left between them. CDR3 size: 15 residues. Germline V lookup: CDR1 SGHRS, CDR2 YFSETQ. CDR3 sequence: CASSNGPSANEKLFF. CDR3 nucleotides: TGCGCCAGCAGCAACGGACCGAGCGCTAATGAAAAACTGTTTTTT. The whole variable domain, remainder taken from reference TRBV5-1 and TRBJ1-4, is KAGVTQTPRYLIKTRGQQVTLSCSPISGHRSVSWYQQTPGQGLQFLFEYFSETQRNKGNFPGRFSGRQFSNSRSEMNVSTLELGDSALYLCASSNGPSANEKLFFGSGTQLSVL.

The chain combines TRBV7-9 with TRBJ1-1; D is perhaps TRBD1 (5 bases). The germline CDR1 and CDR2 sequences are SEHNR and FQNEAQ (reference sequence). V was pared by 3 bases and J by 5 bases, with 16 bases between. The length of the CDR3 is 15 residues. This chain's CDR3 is CASSLGRMGGTEAFF. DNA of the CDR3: TGTGCCAGCAGCTTGGGACGTATGGGGGGGACTGAAGCTTTCTTT.

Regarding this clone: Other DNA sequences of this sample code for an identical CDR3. The CDR3 loop is CASSQDLGGHNEQFF. The DNA of the CDR3 is TGTGCCAGCAGCCAAGATCTCGGGGGACACAATGAGCAGTTCTTC. J is TRBJ2-1 and V is TRBV4-2, with D possibly TRBD2 on 6 matching bases. Trimming pared 0 bases from V and 5 bases from J, leaving 11 bases between. The CDR3 is 15 residues long. Germline V CDR1 and CDR2: LGHNA, YNFKEQ.

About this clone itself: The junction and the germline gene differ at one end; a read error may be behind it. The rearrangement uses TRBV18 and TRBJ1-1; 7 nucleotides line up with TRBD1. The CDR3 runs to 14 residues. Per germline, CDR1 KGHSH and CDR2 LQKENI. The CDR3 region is CVSSPEGQTTEAFF. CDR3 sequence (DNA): TGTGTCAGCTCACCCGAGGGACAGACCACTGAAGCTTTCTTT.

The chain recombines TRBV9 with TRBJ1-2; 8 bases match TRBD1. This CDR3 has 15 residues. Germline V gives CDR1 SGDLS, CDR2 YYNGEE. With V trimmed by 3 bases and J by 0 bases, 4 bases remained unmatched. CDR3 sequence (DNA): TGTGCCAGCAGCGAGGGGACAGGTCCTAACTATGGCTACACCTTC. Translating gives CASSEGTGPNYGYTF.

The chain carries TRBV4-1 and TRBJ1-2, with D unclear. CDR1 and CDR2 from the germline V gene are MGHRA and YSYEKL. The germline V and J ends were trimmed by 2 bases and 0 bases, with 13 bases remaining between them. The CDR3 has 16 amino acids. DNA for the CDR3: TGCGCCAGCAGCCAAAGTTGGTCTGGAGCTAACTATGGCTACACCTTC. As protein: CASSQSWSGANYGYTF.

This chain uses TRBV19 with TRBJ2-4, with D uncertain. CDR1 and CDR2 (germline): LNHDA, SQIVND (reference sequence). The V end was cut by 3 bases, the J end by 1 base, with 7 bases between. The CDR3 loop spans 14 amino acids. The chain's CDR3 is CASSIWAAKNIQYF. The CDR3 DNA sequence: TGTGCCAGTAGTATTTGGGCCGCCAAAAACATTCAGTACTTC.

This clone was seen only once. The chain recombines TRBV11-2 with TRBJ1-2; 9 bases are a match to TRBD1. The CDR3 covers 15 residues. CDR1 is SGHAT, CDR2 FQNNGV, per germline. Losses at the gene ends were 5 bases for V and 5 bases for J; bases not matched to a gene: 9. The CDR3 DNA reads TGTGCCAGCAGCCACGGACAGGGGCGAATTTATGGCTACACCTTC. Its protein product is CASSHGQGRIYGYTF.

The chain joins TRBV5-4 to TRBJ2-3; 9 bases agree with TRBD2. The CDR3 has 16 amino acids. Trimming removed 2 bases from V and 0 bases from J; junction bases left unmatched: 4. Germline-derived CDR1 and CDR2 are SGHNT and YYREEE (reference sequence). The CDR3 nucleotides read TGTGCCAGCAGCTTCCTGACTAGCGGCAGCACAGATACGCAGTATTTT. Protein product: CASSFLTSGSTDTQYF.

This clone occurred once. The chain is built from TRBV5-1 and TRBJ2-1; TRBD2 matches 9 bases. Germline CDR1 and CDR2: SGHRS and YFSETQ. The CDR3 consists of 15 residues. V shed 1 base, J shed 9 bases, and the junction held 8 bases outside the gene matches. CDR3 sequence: CASSLMRGGVSEQFF. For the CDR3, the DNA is TGCGCCAGCAGCTTGATGCGCGGGGGGGTAAGTGAGCAGTTCTTC.

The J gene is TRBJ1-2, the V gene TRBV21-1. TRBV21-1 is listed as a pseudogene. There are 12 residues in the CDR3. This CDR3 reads CASSNLNYGYTF. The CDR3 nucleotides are TGTGCCAGCAGCAACCTAAACTATGGCTACACCTTC.

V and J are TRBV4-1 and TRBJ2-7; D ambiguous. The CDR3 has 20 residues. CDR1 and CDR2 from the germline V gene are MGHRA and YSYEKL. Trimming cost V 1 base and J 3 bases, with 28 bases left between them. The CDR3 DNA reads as TGCGCCAGCAGCCAAGTGTTTGTTGCCGGACGAGGAGCTTCCCTCTACGAGCAGTACTTC. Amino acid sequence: CASSQVFVAGRGASLYEQYF.

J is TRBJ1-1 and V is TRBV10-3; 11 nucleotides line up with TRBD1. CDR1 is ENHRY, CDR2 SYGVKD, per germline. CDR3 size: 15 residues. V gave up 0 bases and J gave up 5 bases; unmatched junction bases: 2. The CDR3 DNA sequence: TGTGCCATCAGTGAGTCGGACAGGGGGCGGACTGAAGCTTTCTTT. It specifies CAISESDRGRTEAFF.

The CDR3 is CASSYSNGLEQYF. The CDR3 region has the DNA TGTGCCAGCAGTTACTCGAATGGGCTAGAGCAGTACTTC. The chain links TRBV6-6 to TRBJ2-7; D uncertain. Trimming removed 0 bases from V and 7 bases from J, with 10 bases in between. CDR3 length equals 13 residues. The germline CDR1 and CDR2 sequences are MNHNY and SVGAGI (reference sequence).

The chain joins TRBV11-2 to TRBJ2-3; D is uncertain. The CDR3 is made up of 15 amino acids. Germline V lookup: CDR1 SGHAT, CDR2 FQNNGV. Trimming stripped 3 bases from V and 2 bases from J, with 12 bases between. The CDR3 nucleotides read TGTGCCAGCAGCTTCCCGAACTTTAACACAGATACGCAGTATTTT. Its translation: CASSFPNFNTDTQYF.

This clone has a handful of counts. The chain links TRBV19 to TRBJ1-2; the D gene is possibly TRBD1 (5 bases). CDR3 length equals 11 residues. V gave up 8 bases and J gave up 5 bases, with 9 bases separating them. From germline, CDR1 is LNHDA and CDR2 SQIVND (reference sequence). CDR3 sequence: CASGDGYGYTF. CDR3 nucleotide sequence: TGTGCCAGTGGGGACGGGTATGGCTACACCTTC.

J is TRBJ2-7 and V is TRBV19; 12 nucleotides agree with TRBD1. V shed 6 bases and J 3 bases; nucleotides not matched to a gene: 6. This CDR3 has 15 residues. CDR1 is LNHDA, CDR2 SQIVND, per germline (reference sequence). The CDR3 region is CASSQGQGAFYEQYF. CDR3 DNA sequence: TGTGCCAGTAGCCAGGGACAGGGGGCCTTCTACGAGCAGTACTTC. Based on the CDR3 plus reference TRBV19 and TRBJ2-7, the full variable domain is DGGITQSPKYLFRKEGQNVTLSCEQNLNHDAMYWYRQDPGQGLRLIYYSQIVNDFQKGDIAEGYSVSREKKESFPLTVTSAQKNPTAFYLCASSQGQGAFYEQYFGPGTRLTVT.

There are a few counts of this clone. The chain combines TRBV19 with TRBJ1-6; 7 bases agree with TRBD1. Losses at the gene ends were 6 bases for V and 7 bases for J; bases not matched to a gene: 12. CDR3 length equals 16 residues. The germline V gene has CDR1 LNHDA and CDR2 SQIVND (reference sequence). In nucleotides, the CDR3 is TGTGCCAGTAGACCCGAGGAGGGGGCCCGGAATTCACCCCTCCACTTT. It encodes CASRPEEGARNSPLHF.

This CDR3 is CASSPGDRGFKETQYF. CDR3 nucleotides: TGTGCCAGCTCACCAGGGGACAGGGGGTTTAAAGAGACCCAGTACTTC. This rearrangement joins TRBV18 to TRBJ2-5, with 11 positions matching TRBD1. Looked up from germline, CDR1 is KGHSH and CDR2 is LQKENI. The CDR3 is 16 residues long. The V gene end was trimmed by 2 bases and the J gene end by 3 bases; junction bases not matched to a gene: 5.

The CDR3, as DNA: TGTGCCAGCAGCCGACAAGACATTCAGTACTTC. Protein sequence: CASSRQDIQYF. The chain has TRBV7-8 and TRBJ2-4, with D unclear. The CDR3 loop spans 11 amino acids. The germline CDR1 and CDR2 sequences are SGHVS and FQNEAQ. V gave up 5 bases and J gave up 8 bases, with 7 bases separating them.

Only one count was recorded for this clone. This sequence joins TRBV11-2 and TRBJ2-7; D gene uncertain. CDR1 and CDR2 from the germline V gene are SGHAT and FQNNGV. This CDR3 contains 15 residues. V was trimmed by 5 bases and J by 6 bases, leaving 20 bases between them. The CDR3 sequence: CASSRPAESRREQYF. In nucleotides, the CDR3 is TGTGCCAGCAGCCGCCCGGCGGAGTCACGTCGCGAGCAGTACTTC.